The 31 T cell receptor beta chains listed next were all sequenced from one sample in a study of blood T cell repertoires in COVID-19. Measured with immunoSEQ multiplex PCR; TCRdb has only the in-frame clones, and not every one. The sample lists some 250,000 clones; 88% were seen once. The sample consisted of peripheral blood. The receptors here all came from a human donor in a cohort sampled during active COVID-19.

The rearrangement links TRBV28 to TRBJ1-5, with 7 bases aligning to TRBD1. Germline CDR1 MDHEN, CDR2 SYDVKM. The CDR3 sequence is 17 residues long. The trim removed 7 bases at V and 7 bases at J, leaving 19 bases unmatched. CDR3 nucleotide sequence: TGTGCCAGCACCCAAAGCTACCTTAGGGCAGGGGGGCAGCCCCAGCATTTT. Translation: CASTQSYLRAGGQPQHF.

This chain uses TRBV18 with TRBJ2-5, with D possibly matching TRBD1 (6 bases). The CDR3 spans 15 residues. Germline lookup yields CDR1 KGHSH and CDR2 LQKENI. The V gene lost 3 bases and the J gene lost 1 base, with 12 bases spanning the gap. The CDR3 loop is CASSPPRTAQETQYF. The CDR3 DNA follows: TGTGCCAGCTCACCCCCGAGGACAGCCCAAGAGACCCAGTACTTC.

J is TRBJ2-5 and V is TRBV20-1, with 8 bases fitting TRBD2. Germline V lookup: CDR1 DFQATT, CDR2 SNEGSKA (reference sequence). CDR3 length equals 11 residues. With V trimmed by 2 bases and J by 9 bases, 2 bases remained unmatched. CDR3 amino acids: CSARLREAQYF. The CDR3, as DNA: TGCAGTGCTAGATTGCGGGAGGCCCAGTACTTC.

DNA for the CDR3: TGTGCCAGTGGGCGGCAAGACAGGTTCTTCTATGGCTACACCTTC. As protein: CASGRQDRFFYGYTF. This rearrangement joins TRBV19 to TRBJ1-2; TRBD1 is a possible D gene (6 bases). V gave up 8 bases and J gave up 4 bases, with 20 bases separating them. Germline CDR1 and CDR2: LNHDA and SQIVND (reference sequence). The CDR3 extends over 15 amino acids.

This chain joins TRBV20-1 and TRBJ1-1; perhaps TRBD1 as D (5 bases). The CDR3 runs to 15 residues. The germline V and J ends were trimmed by 3 bases and 2 bases, with 16 bases remaining between them. Germline-derived CDR1 and CDR2 are DFQATT and SNEGSKA (reference sequence). For the CDR3, the DNA is TGCAGTGCTAGTGCGCGACAGCTCTTAAACACTGAAGCTTTCTTT. Encoded protein: CSASARQLLNTEAFF.

The rearrangement joins TRBV5-1 to TRBJ1-6; 9 bases fit TRBD1. Germline CDR1 SGHRS, CDR2 YFSETQ. V lost 0 bases, J lost 0 bases, and 10 bases stayed unmatched. The CDR3 has 20 amino acids. The CDR3 loop reads CASSLARQGDQSSYNSPLHF. The CDR3 region has the DNA TGCGCCAGCAGCTTGGCTCGACAGGGGGACCAGAGCTCCTATAATTCACCCCTCCACTTT.

The rearrangement joins TRBV6-2 or TRBV6-3 to TRBJ1-3, with unresolved D. Germline V lookup: CDR1 MNHEY, CDR2 SVGEGT. V was cut by 4 bases and J by 7 bases, with 5 bases left in between. CDR3 length equals 11 residues. As DNA, the CDR3 is TGTGCCAGCAGTTCCCGGAACACCATATATTTT. Its protein product is CASSSRNTIYF.

This chain uses TRBV12-3 or TRBV12-4 with TRBJ2-5, with 9 bases lining up with TRBD2. The CDR3 spans 12 residues. The junction had 5 bases not matched to a gene; V was cut back by 1 base and J by 14 bases. The CDR3 DNA follows: TGTGCCAGCAGTTTAGGATCTAGCGGGGATTACTTC. Protein: CASSLGSSGDYF.

Regarding this clone: The same CDR3 can be traced to other DNA sequences in this sample. The chain has TRBV5-6 and TRBJ2-7; D possibly corresponds to TRBD2 (5 bases). V dropped 2 bases and J dropped 7 bases, with 10 bases sitting between them. The germline CDR1 and CDR2 sequences are SGHDT and YYEEEE. CDR3 length equals 12 residues. The CDR3 nucleotides read TGTGCCAGCAGCTTCGTTTCGGGGGAGCAGTACTTC. Its translation is CASSFVSGEQYF.

The V gene is TRBV27, the J gene TRBJ1-1, with 8 bases fitting TRBD1. In germline, CDR1 is MNHEY, CDR2 SMNVEV (reference sequence). After removal of 5 bases from V and 0 bases from J, the junction contained 2 bases not matched to a gene. The CDR3 length is 14 residues. The CDR3 sequence is CASSRTGLNTEAFF. The CDR3 DNA follows: TGTGCCAGCAGTCGGACAGGGCTGAACACTGAAGCTTTCTTT.

J is TRBJ2-7 and V is TRBV5-1, with D perhaps TRBD1 (5 bases). The germline V gene encodes CDR1 SGHRS and CDR2 YFSETQ. CDR3 length equals 15 residues. V gave up 2 bases and J gave up 0 bases, with 12 bases separating them. The CDR3 DNA follows: TGCGCCAGCAGCTTAAACACAGGTGTCTCCTACGAGCAGTACTTC. It translates to CASSLNTGVSYEQYF.

This sequence joins TRBV7-2 and TRBJ1-6, with 10 bases matching TRBD1. There are 15 residues in the CDR3. With V trimmed by 2 bases and J by 9 bases, 4 bases remained unmatched. The germline V gene has CDR1 SGHTA and CDR2 FQGNSA. The CDR3 DNA reads as TGTGCCAGCAGCTTATCGGGACAGGGGATTTCACCCCTCCACTTT. Encoded protein: CASSLSGQGISPLHF.

V usage is TRBV29-1 and J usage is TRBJ1-2; D is perhaps TRBD1 (6 bases). Trimming removed 4 bases at V and 10 bases at J, with 16 bases between. The CDR3 contains 12 residues. Per the germline V gene, CDR1 is SQVTM and CDR2 is ANQGSEA. CDR3 nucleotides: TGCAGCGTTGCGGCCCAGGGGCTAATCTACACCTTC. Its protein is CSVAAQGLIYTF.

The chain employs TRBV4-3 and TRBJ2-7, with D perhaps TRBD2 (6 bases). Germline V gives CDR1 LGHNA, CDR2 YSLEER. The V gene lost 0 bases and the J gene lost 6 bases, with 12 bases spanning the gap. The CDR3 extends over 14 amino acids. The DNA for the CDR3 is TGCGCCAGCAGCCAAGAAAATTCCGGGAGCGAGCAGTACTTC. Translation: CASSQENSGSEQYF.

The chain employs TRBV6-5 and TRBJ2-2; 7 nucleotides line up with TRBD1. Germline CDR1 and CDR2: MNHEY and SVGAGI. The CDR3 has 15 amino acids. V lost 4 bases, J lost 2 bases, and 4 bases stayed unmatched. The CDR3 sequence is CASSWDRLNTGELFF. As DNA, the CDR3 is TGTGCCAGCAGTTGGGACAGACTAAACACCGGGGAGCTGTTTTTT.

This chain connects TRBV6-5 to TRBJ1-2; no clear D gene. Deletions cut 0 bases from V and 9 bases from J, with 11 bases between. The CDR3 has 13 amino acids. Germline V gene data show CDR1 as MNHEY and CDR2 as SVGAGI. The chain's CDR3 is CASSYSPGLSYTF. The CDR3 bases are TGTGCCAGCAGTTACTCTCCGGGTTTGAGCTACACCTTC.

The J gene is TRBJ1-1, the V gene TRBV5-1, with 7 bases lining up with TRBD1. CDR1 is SGHRS, CDR2 YFSETQ, per germline. This CDR3 spans 13 amino acids. Trimming removed 5 bases from V and 5 bases from J; junction bases left unmatched: 6. This CDR3 reads CASRVPGGTEAFF. In DNA, the CDR3 is TGCGCCAGCAGGGTCCCAGGGGGGACTGAAGCTTTCTTT.

The J gene is TRBJ2-1, the V gene TRBV30; D may be TRBD1 (6 bases). Germline loops: CDR1 GTSNPN, CDR2 SVGIG (reference sequence). Trimming stripped 4 bases from V and 6 bases from J, with 13 bases between. The CDR3 sequence is 13 residues long. DNA of the CDR3: TGTGCCTGGACAACTCCCAGGGGCAATGAGCAGTTCTTC. It is translated as CAWTTPRGNEQFF.

The chain uses TRBV7-3 and TRBJ2-3, with TRBD1 as a possible D gene (5 bases). The germline V gene encodes CDR1 SGHTA and CDR2 FQGTGA. The CDR3 contains 14 residues. Trimming took off 4 bases at V and 2 bases at J, with 10 bases between the two ends. CDR3: CASSWGGITDTQYF. Here the CDR3 DNA reads TGTGCCAGCAGCTGGGGCGGTATCACAGATACGCAGTATTTT.

The chain combines TRBV20-1 with TRBJ1-4; D is perhaps TRBD1 (5 bases). The CDR3 sequence is 14 residues long. Germline loops: CDR1 DFQATT, CDR2 SNEGSKA (reference sequence). Trimming removed 3 bases from V and 3 bases from J, with 11 bases in between. The CDR3 DNA follows: TGCAGTGCTAGTAAGGGGCTGGCTAATGAAAAACTGTTTTTT. It is translated as CSASKGLANEKLFF.

The chain carries TRBV5-1 and TRBJ1-5, with TRBD1 identical over 7 bases. The CDR3 totals 15 residues. Germline CDR1 reads SGHRS; CDR2 reads YFSETQ. With V trimmed by 2 bases and J by 7 bases, 9 bases remained unmatched. In nucleotides, the CDR3 is TGCGCCAGCAGCTTCTCCGGGACAGAGGGACAGCCCCAGCATTTT. It codes for CASSFSGTEGQPQHF.

This chain links TRBV6-5 with TRBJ1-1; D is perhaps TRBD1 (6 bases). The CDR3 is 13 residues long. The V gene lost 6 bases and the J gene lost 3 bases, with 11 bases spanning the gap. Germline CDR1 and CDR2: MNHEY and SVGAGI. The CDR3 DNA sequence: TGTGCCAGCAGATCGGACAGCTACACTGAAGCTTTCTTT. The encoded protein is CASRSDSYTEAFF.

The chain uses TRBV28 and TRBJ2-7, with 8 nucleotides matching TRBD1. The V gene's germline CDR1 is MDHEN and CDR2 SYDVKM. The CDR3 spans 17 residues. V shed 6 bases, J shed 6 bases, and the junction held 19 bases outside the gene matches. As DNA, the CDR3 is TGTGCCAGCAGCTCTACCCTAGGACAGGGAGAGGGTGGCGAGCAGTACTTC. Protein product: CASSSTLGQGEGGEQYF.

This chain connects TRBV7-9 to TRBJ2-7, with D hard to call. Trimming took off 3 bases at V and 0 bases at J, with 9 bases between the two ends. From germline, CDR1 is SEHNR and CDR2 FQNEAQ (reference sequence). The CDR3 spans 14 residues. CDR3 amino acids: CASSFTFHSYEQYF. CDR3 bases: TGTGCCAGCAGCTTTACTTTCCACTCCTACGAGCAGTACTTC.

The rearrangement links TRBV19 to TRBJ1-1; D might be TRBD1 (5 bases). V lost 4 bases and J lost 1, with 7 bases in between. The CDR3 runs to 13 residues. Germline V gene data show CDR1 as LNHDA and CDR2 as SQIVND (reference sequence). In DNA form, the CDR3 reads TGTGCCAGTAGTAGGGGCAGGAACACTGAAGCTTTCTTT. This translates into CASSRGRNTEAFF.

The V and J genes are TRBV7-9 and TRBJ2-3; a possible D gene is TRBD1 (5 bases). V lost 1 base, J lost 2 bases, and 16 bases lay in between. There are 17 residues in the CDR3. Germline-derived CDR1 and CDR2 are SEHNR and FQNEAQ (reference sequence). In nucleotides, the CDR3 is TGTGCCAGCAGCTTAGGGACAAGTCCTATCCACACAGATACGCAGTATTTT. This translates into CASSLGTSPIHTDTQYF.

The CDR3 DNA reads TGTGCCAGCCGCTATTTTAGCGCTGATACCTACGAGCAGTACTTC. This encodes CASRYFSADTYEQYF. The V call is TRBV19, the J call TRBJ2-7, with a possible D match to TRBD2 (5 bases). Germline V gives CDR1 LNHDA, CDR2 SQIVND (reference sequence). The V end was cut by 9 bases, the J end by 2 bases, with 20 bases between. The CDR3 consists of 15 residues. The whole variable domain, remainder taken from reference TRBV19 and TRBJ2-7, is DGGITQSPKYLFRKEGQNVTLSCEQNLNHDAMYWYRQDPGQGLRLIYYSQIVNDFQKGDIAEGYSVSREKKESFPLTVTSAQKNPTAFYLCASRYFSADTYEQYFGPGTRLTVT.

This clone was detected only once. The chain recombines TRBV21-1 with TRBJ2-5; the table's D call TRBD1 went unverified against the DNA. TRBV21-1 is reported as a pseudogene. CDR3 length: 17 amino acids. CDR3 nucleotide sequence: TGTGCCAGCAGCAAAGGGAGAAGGACAGAATACCAAGAGACCCAGTACTTC. This gives the protein CASSKGRRTEYQETQYF.

The chain is built from TRBV11-1 and TRBJ2-7; TRBD1 agrees at 9 bases. The germline V gene has CDR1 SGHAT and CDR2 FQDESV (reference sequence). J gave up 4 bases and V 4 bases, and 11 bases lay outside the gene matches. This CDR3 comprises 16 residues. Written as DNA, the CDR3 is TGTGCCAGCAGCTCTTCTCTGACAGGGGGTAGTTACGAGCAGTACTTC. Encoded protein: CASSSSLTGGSYEQYF. Based on the CDR3 plus reference TRBV11-1 and TRBJ2-7, the full variable domain is EAEVAQSPRYKITEKSQAVAFWCDPISGHATLYWYRQILGQGPELLVQFQDESVVDDSQLPKDRFSAERLKGVDSTLKIQPAELGDSAMYLCASSSSLTGGSYEQYFGPGTRLTVT.

The chain uses TRBV25-1 and TRBJ2-7, with 8 bases that match TRBD1. After removal of 6 bases from V and 2 bases from J, the junction contained 6 bases not matched to a gene. The CDR3 has 14 amino acids. Germline V gene data show CDR1 as MGHDK and CDR2 as SYGVNS. CDR3 region: CASRQDRDPYEQYF. The CDR3, as DNA: TGTGCCAGCAGACAGGACAGGGACCCCTACGAGCAGTACTTC.

The genes are TRBV7-8 and TRBJ2-6, with D possibly being TRBD1 (5 bases). This CDR3 is 15 amino acids long. The V gene lost 1 base and the J gene lost 2 bases, with 6 bases spanning the gap. CDR1 is SGHVS, CDR2 FQNEAQ, per germline. CDR3 amino acids: CASSLEGAGANVLTF. The CDR3 coding sequence is TGTGCCAGCAGCTTAGAAGGGGCTGGGGCCAACGTCCTGACTTTC. The full variable domain, in which reference TRBV7-8 and TRBJ2-6 provide the parts outside the CDR3, is GAGVSQSPRYKVAKRGQDVALRCDPISGHVSLFWYQQALGQGPEFLTYFQNEAQLDKSGLPSDRFFAERPEGSVSTLKIQRTQQEDSAVYLCASSLEGAGANVLTFGAGSRLTVL.